This entry lists 8 T cell receptor beta chains sequenced from one sample in a study of shared clonotypes between healthy human individuals. The method was immunoSEQ multiplex PCR; TCRdb's version includes in-frame clones alone and lacks a portion of them. The sample holds 300,000 to 400,000 clones, 70% to 75% seen once. Sequencing was performed on memory CD4+ T cells sorted from blood. Subset: CD45RA-negative fraction. Receptors were obtained from a man aged 25 to 40 in good health.

V usage is TRBV5-4 and J usage is TRBJ2-3; the match to TRBD2 covers 8 bases. V shed 6 bases, J shed 3 bases, and the junction held 12 bases outside the gene matches. Germline V CDR1 and CDR2: SGHNT, YYREEE (reference sequence). The CDR3 totals 16 residues. CDR3 in amino acids: CASMGLTGGRTDTQYF. The CDR3 DNA reads TGTGCCAGCATGGGGTTGACGGGAGGGAGGACAGATACGCAGTATTTT.

The gene calls are TRBV6-1 and TRBJ2-1; 11 bases fit TRBD2. The germline V gene has CDR1 MNHNS and CDR2 SASEGT. The CDR3 is made up of 14 amino acids. V was pared by 3 bases and J by 9 bases, with 4 bases of the junction left unmatched. The CDR3 nucleotides read TGTGCCAGCAGTGATTTAACTAGCGGGAGTGAGCAGTTCTTC. It is translated as CASSDLTSGSEQFF.

The chain employs TRBV11-3 and TRBJ2-1; 9 bases map to TRBD2. V lost 5 bases and J lost 4; bases outside the gene matches: 12. The CDR3 is 17 residues long. Per the germline V gene, CDR1 is SGHNT and CDR2 is YENEEA. The DNA for the CDR3 is TGTGCCAGCAGCGCCCTAGCGAAAAGCGGGAGGTACAATGAGCAGTTCTTC. Its protein product is CASSALAKSGRYNEQFF. Full variable domain (missing parts from reference TRBV11-3 and TRBJ2-1): EAGVVQSPRYKIIEKKQPVAFWCNPISGHNTLYWYLQNLGQGPELLIRYENEEAVDDSQLPKDRFSAERLKGVDSTLKIQPAELGDSAVYLCASSALAKSGRYNEQFFGPGTRLTVL.

The chain links TRBV19 to TRBJ1-2; 7 positions agree with TRBD1. The germline V gene encodes CDR1 LNHDA and CDR2 SQIVND (reference sequence). Trimming took 3 bases from V and 0 from J; bases not matched to a gene: 4. The CDR3 is made up of 15 amino acids. The CDR3 loop reads CASSIRQGPNYGYTF. Written as DNA, the CDR3 is TGTGCCAGTAGTATCCGACAGGGACCTAACTATGGCTACACCTTC.

This clone was counted between two and nine times. V gene TRBV5-4 combines with J gene TRBJ1-2; 7 bases align to TRBD1. The CDR3 runs to 12 residues. Germline V CDR1 and CDR2: SGHNT, YYREEE (reference sequence). V shed 4 bases, J shed 11 bases, and the junction held 8 bases outside the gene matches. The CDR3 protein is CASSGNRGVYTF. CDR3 coding DNA: TGTGCCAGCAGCGGGAACAGGGGAGTGTACACCTTC.

J is TRBJ2-4 and V is TRBV6-1; 8 bases are shared with TRBD1. The germline gives CDR1 MNHNS, CDR2 SASEGT. With 3 bases clipped from V and 0 bases from J, the junction kept 13 bases outside the gene matches. This CDR3 has 19 amino acids. The CDR3 DNA reads TGTGCCAGCAGTGATAGGCTGGGACAGGCTTCTTTAGCCAAAAACATTCAGTACTTC. Protein: CASSDRLGQASLAKNIQYF.

The rearrangement links TRBV7-2 to TRBJ2-3, with TRBD2 identical over 8 bases. Trimming removed 3 bases from V and 0 bases from J; junction bases left unmatched: 5. Looked up from germline, CDR1 is SGHTA and CDR2 is FQGNSA. This CDR3 comprises 16 residues. The CDR3 is CASSFDGTRSTDTQYF. The CDR3 DNA sequence: TGTGCCAGCAGCTTTGATGGGACTAGAAGCACAGATACGCAGTATTTT.

The gene calls are TRBV27 and TRBJ1-5, with TRBD1 matching 7 bases. The germline gives CDR1 MNHEY, CDR2 SMNVEV (reference sequence). The CDR3 runs 16 residues. V lost 7 bases, J lost 3 bases, and 12 bases stayed unmatched. In DNA form, the CDR3 reads TGTGCCAGCACCCCGACCGGGACAGTCCCCAATCAGCCCCAGCATTTT. Translated: CASTPTGTVPNQPQHF.